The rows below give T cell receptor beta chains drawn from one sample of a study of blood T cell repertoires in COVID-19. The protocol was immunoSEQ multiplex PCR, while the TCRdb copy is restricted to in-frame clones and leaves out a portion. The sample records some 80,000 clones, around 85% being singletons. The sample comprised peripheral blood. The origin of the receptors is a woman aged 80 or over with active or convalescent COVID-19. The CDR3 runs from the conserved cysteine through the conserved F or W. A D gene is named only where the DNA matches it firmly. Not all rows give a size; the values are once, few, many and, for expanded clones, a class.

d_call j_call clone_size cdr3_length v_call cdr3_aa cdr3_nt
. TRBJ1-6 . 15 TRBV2 CASSSIRSYNSPLHF TGTGCCAGCAGTAGCATCCGCTCCTATAATTCACCCCTCCACTTT
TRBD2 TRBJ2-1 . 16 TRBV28 CASRLPGLATYNEQFF TGTGCCAGCAGGCTCCCGGGACTAGCGACCTACAATGAGCAGTTCTTC
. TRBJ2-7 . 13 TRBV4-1 CASSRDGDYEQYF TGCGCCAGCAGCCGAGACGGGGACTACGAGCAGTACTTC
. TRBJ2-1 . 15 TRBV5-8 CASSSITGIYNEQFF TGTGCCAGCAGTTCCATTACAGGGATCTACAATGAGCAGTTCTTC
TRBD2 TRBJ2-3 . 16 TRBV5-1 CASSFRGKREVDTQYF TGCGCCAGCAGCTTCCGAGGAAAGCGGGAGGTAGATACGCAGTATTTT
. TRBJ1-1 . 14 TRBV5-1 CASSGGASGTEAFF TGCGCCAGCAGCGGCGGGGCCTCGGGCACTGAAGCTTTCTTT
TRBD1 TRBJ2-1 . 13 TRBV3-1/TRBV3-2 CASSQQGAGEQFF TGTGCCAGCAGCCAGCAGGGGGCAGGTGAGCAGTTCTTC
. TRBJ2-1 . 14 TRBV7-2 CASSPKSGYNEQFF TGTGCCAGCAGTCCCAAATCGGGGTACAATGAGCAGTTCTTC
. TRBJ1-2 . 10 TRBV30 CAWGARDYTF TGTGCCTGGGGGGCCAGAGATTACACCTTC
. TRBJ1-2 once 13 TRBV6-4 CASSDFGGSGYTF TGTGCCAGCAGTGACTTCGGCGGGAGTGGCTACACCTTC
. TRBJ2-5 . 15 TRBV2 CASSRDRGAPETQYF TGTGCCAGCAGCCGGGACCGGGGGGCTCCAGAGACCCAGTACTTC
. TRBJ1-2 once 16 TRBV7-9 CASSFGRQVANYGYTF TGTGCCAGCAGCTTCGGACGACAGGTTGCTAACTATGGCTACACCTTC
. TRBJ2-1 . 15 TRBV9 CASSLRGGTYNEQFF TGTGCCAGCAGCCTGAGGGGGGGCACCTACAATGAGCAGTTCTTC
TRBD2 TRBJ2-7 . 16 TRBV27 CASSLKTGTSGYEQYF TGTGCCAGCAGTTTGAAAACCGGGACTAGCGGATACGAGCAGTACTTC
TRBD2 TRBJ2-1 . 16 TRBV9 CASSVGIAGGSQGQFF TGTGCCAGCAGCGTAGGGATAGCGGGGGGCTCTCAGGGGCAGTTCTTC
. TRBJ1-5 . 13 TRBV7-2 CASEGDFNQPQHF TGTGCCAGCGAGGGAGATTTTAATCAGCCCCAGCATTTT
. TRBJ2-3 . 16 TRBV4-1 CASSQAPGGHPDTQYF TGCGCCAGCAGCCAAGCCCCGGGGGGCCACCCAGATACGCAGTATTTT
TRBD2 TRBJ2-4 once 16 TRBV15 CATSRDLSGGGYIQYF TGTGCCACCAGCAGAGATCTTAGCGGGGGAGGGTACATTCAGTACTTC
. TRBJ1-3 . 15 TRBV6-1 CASSEGYYSGNTIYF TGTGCCAGCAGTGAAGGATACTACTCTGGAAACACCATATATTTT
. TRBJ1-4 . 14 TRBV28 CASSLRGSREKLFF TGTGCCAGCAGTTTAAGAGGAAGTAGAGAAAAACTGTTTTTT
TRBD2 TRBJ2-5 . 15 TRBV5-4 CASSLERGRSETQYF TGTGCCAGCAGCTTGGAGCGGGGCCGATCAGAGACCCAGTACTTC
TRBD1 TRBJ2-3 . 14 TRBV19 CASSYTGVADTQYF TGTGCCAGTAGTTATACAGGGGTAGCAGATACGCAGTATTTT
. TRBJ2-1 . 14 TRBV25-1 CASSELRVVNEQFF TGTGCCAGCAGTGAACTCAGGGTAGTCAATGAGCAGTTCTTC
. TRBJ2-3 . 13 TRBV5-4 CASTPPATDTQYF TGTGCCAGTACCCCCCCTGCGACAGATACGCAGTATTTT
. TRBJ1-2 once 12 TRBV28 CASSFVTGIYTF TGTGCCAGCAGTTTTGTTACAGGGATTTACACCTTC
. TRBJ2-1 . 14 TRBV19 CASTRQLPTTEQFF TGTGCCAGTACCCGACAGTTACCTACAACTGAGCAGTTCTTC
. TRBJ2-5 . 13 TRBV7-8 CASSLVMAETQYF TGTGCCAGCAGCTTAGTGATGGCAGAGACCCAGTACTTC
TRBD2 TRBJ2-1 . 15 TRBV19 CASSKLAGGYNEQFF TGTGCCAGTAGTAAACTAGCGGGAGGGTACAATGAGCAGTTCTTC
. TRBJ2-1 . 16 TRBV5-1 CASSLNRLSSYNEQFF TGCGCCAGCAGCTTGAACCGACTTAGCTCCTACAATGAGCAGTTCTTC
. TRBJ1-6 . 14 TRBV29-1 CSVLTDNYNSPLHF TGCAGCGTTCTAACAGACAATTATAATTCACCCCTCCACTTT
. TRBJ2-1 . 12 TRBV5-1 CASSLEGTHRFF TGCGCCAGCAGCTTGGAGGGGACTCATCGGTTCTTC
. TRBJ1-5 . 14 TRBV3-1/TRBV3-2 CASSQLGAVQPQHF TGTGCCAGCAGCCAGTTGGGGGCGGTTCAGCCCCAGCATTTT
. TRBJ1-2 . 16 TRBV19 CASSIETGRAAHGYTF TGTGCCAGTAGTATAGAAACCGGCAGGGCGGCTCATGGCTACACCTTC
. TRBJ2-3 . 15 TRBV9 CASSVDQRGTDTQYF TGTGCCAGCAGCGTAGATCAGAGGGGCACAGATACGCAGTATTTT
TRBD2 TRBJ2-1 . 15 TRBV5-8 CASSHRGLVGHEQFF TGTGCCAGCAGCCACCGAGGACTAGTAGGCCATGAGCAGTTCTTC
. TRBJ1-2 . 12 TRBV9 CASSVLNYGYTF TGTGCCAGCAGCGTTCTGAACTATGGCTACACCTTC
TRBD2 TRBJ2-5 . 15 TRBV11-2 CASSPRTSGAETQYF TGTGCCAGCAGCCCTAGGACTAGCGGCGCGGAGACCCAGTACTTC
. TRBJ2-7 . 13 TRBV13 CASSLEAGDEQYF TGTGCCAGCAGCTTAGAGGCAGGGGACGAGCAGTACTTC
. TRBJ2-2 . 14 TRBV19 CASSYNTNTGELFF TGTGCCAGTAGTTACAATACCAACACCGGGGAGCTGTTTTTT
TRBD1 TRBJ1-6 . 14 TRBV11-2 CASSRRQGGSPLHF TGTGCCAGCAGCCGAAGACAGGGTGGCTCACCCCTCCACTTT
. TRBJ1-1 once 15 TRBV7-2 CASSLMTGPNTEAFF TGTGCCAGCAGCTTAATGACAGGACCTAACACTGAAGCTTTCTTT
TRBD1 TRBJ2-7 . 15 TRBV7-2 CASSYSGTGPYEQYF TGTGCCAGCAGCTACTCCGGGACAGGCCCTTACGAGCAGTACTTC